This entry is about one T cell receptor beta chain. The data were taken from a study of blood T cell repertoires in COVID-19. Study-wide context: In each case, the material was cDNA or gDNA derived from T cells, B-cell-depleted T cells, or PBMCs.

The study drew participants aged about 18 to 95 years from approximately 23 US areas. Cohort assignment relied on participant-reported clinical history. CDR1 and CDR2 from the germline V gene are GTSNPN and SVGIG (reference sequence). The CDR3 has 14 amino acids. V lost 0 bases and J lost 6, with 15 bases in between. Per the study methods: Reference gene primer amplification in the assay estimated nucleated cell counts. This table comes from immunoSEQ multiplex PCR, and its TCRdb copy is limited to in-frame clones, with some not included. D and trimming come from the DNA, and the V and J calls and clone size come from that table. The sample holds 180,000 or so clones, about 80% seen once.

What was sequenced was PBMCs or T cells enriched from blood (not recorded which). This TCR was sampled from a man in his 60s who had been exposed to COVID-19. The chain links TRBV30 to TRBJ2-7; no reliable D call. Here the CDR3 DNA reads TGTGCCTGGAGTGTGGGTCTGGAGACGGTCGAGCAGTACTTC. Its protein product is CAWSVGLETVEQYF.